This is a list of T cell receptor beta chains from one sample in a study of T cells after yellow fever vaccination. Via MiXCR, TCRdb re-called the 5' RACE reads, giving one row per CDR3 protein. The top ten hold 19% of the sample, which has fewer than 350,000 distinct CDR3 sequences, roughly 4.3% seen once. The sample here was PBMCs, taken 15 days after the yellow fever booster vaccination. The source of these receptors is a man aged 18 to 30 who received the YFV17D yellow fever vaccine. Each CDR3 is given with its conserved first and last residue.

V: TRBV12-3/TRBV12-4
J: TRBJ2-5
length: 15
CDR3: CASTLRQGYQETQYF

V: TRBV12-3/TRBV12-4
J: TRBJ2-1
length: 16
CDR3: CASQTSGGFNDNEQFF

V: TRBV6-5
J: TRBJ2-2
length: 13
CDR3: CASRVSNTGELFF

V: TRBV10-3
J: TRBJ1-5
length: 13
CDR3: CAGSALGDQPQHF

V: TRBV18
J: TRBJ2-7
length: 13
CDR3: CASATGVPGEQYF

V: TRBV21-1
J: TRBJ1-4
length: 17
CDR3: CASKDGTGILGNEKLFF

V: TRBV25-1
J: TRBJ2-7
length: 15
CDR3: CASSPLWTGSGEQYF

V: TRBV4-1
J: TRBJ1-5
length: 17
CDR3: CASSQDRSVDSNQPQHF

V: TRBV4-1
J: TRBJ1-5
length: 16
CDR3: CASSQGLRQSNQPQHF

V: TRBV10-2
J: TRBJ1-2
length: 14
CDR3: CASSDRTGRSGYTF

V: TRBV14
J: TRBJ2-2
length: 18
CDR3: CASSQTRGGLSRTGELFF

V: TRBV18
J: TRBJ2-2
length: 15
CDR3: CASSATGGATGELFF

V: TRBV27
J: TRBJ1-1
length: 14
CDR3: CASSPQGVHTEAFF

V: TRBV6-6
J: TRBJ1-6
length: 15
CDR3: CASSGETGGNSPLHF

V: TRBV6-2/TRBV6-3
J: TRBJ1-5
length: 12
CDR3: CASSRGEQPQHF

V: TRBV11-2
J: TRBJ1-2
length: 13
CDR3: CASSPDGNYGYTF

V: TRBV5-1
J: TRBJ1-2
length: 17
CDR3: CASSLEASVNLPYGYTF

V: TRBV20-1
J: TRBJ1-2
length: 13
CDR3: CSAYNRGSGGYTF

V: TRBV6-6
J: TRBJ1-1
length: 15
CDR3: CASSYSGQRNTEAFF

V: TRBV5-1
J: TRBJ2-3
length: 13
CDR3: CASSLPMADTQYF

V: TRBV29-1
J: TRBJ2-1
length: 12
CDR3: CSVGGPLSEQFF

V: TRBV7-9
J: TRBJ1-3
length: 14
CDR3: CASSYTASGNTIYF

V: TRBV7-3
J: TRBJ2-3
length: 15
CDR3: CASAPGHDSTDTQYF

V: TRBV15
J: TRBJ2-3
length: 16
CDR3: CATSRGASAITDTQYF

V: TRBV4-1
J: TRBJ2-1
length: 20
CDR3: CASSQDRVVVLRGPYNEQFF

V: TRBV4-2
J: TRBJ1-1
length: 15
CDR3: CASSQEEGDPTEAFF

V: TRBV15
J: TRBJ1-5
length: 18
CDR3: CATSRDREGTDWNQPQHF

V: TRBV4-3
J: TRBJ2-3
length: 17
CDR3: CASSQITTRYPTDTQYF

V: TRBV6-5
J: TRBJ2-3
length: 15
CDR3: CASRVQGFSTDTQYF

V: TRBV5-5
J: TRBJ1-2
length: 13
CDR3: CASSLVGSYGYTF

V: TRBV5-1
J: TRBJ1-2
length: 16
CDR3: CASSESPGGASWDYTF

V: TRBV6-2/TRBV6-3
J: TRBJ2-1
length: 18
CDR3: CASFPGLAGGSSYNEQFF

V: TRBV20-1
J: TRBJ2-1
length: 17
CDR3: CSARPALNFGPYNEQFF

V: TRBV20-1
J: TRBJ1-2
length: 16
CDR3: CSADPGTGVRLWGYTF

V: TRBV7-2
J: TRBJ1-6
length: 12
CDR3: CASSLPTSPLHF

V: TRBV5-1
J: TRBJ2-2
length: 16
CDR3: CASSEVVLRNTGELFF

V: TRBV4-3
J: TRBJ1-1
length: 14
CDR3: CASSPEALGTEAFF

V: TRBV12-3/TRBV12-4
J: TRBJ1-1
length: 17
CDR3: CASRWGQGKRGNTEAFF

V: TRBV6-2/TRBV6-3
J: TRBJ1-5
length: 13
CDR3: CASSYYDNQPQHF

V: TRBV4-3
J: TRBJ2-3
length: 15
CDR3: CASSPQGESVDTQYF

V: TRBV28
J: TRBJ2-2
length: 13
CDR3: CASGSSNTGELFF

V: TRBV24-1
J: TRBJ2-2
length: 17
CDR3: CATSSGQIKPPVGELFF

V: TRBV6-2/TRBV6-3
J: TRBJ1-5
length: 14
CDR3: CASMEDREVQPQHF

V: TRBV7-2
J: TRBJ2-7
length: 15
CDR3: CASSLVPRRGDEQYF

V: TRBV9
J: TRBJ2-5
length: 15
CDR3: CASSAGTSRSGTQYF

V: TRBV24-1
J: TRBJ1-1
length: 13
CDR3: CATSDYGETEAFF